The 26 T cell receptor beta chains below come from one sample, sequenced in a study of naive and memory T cell subsets. The beta constant-region primer was an equimolar mix of two oligonucleotides covering TRBC1 and TRBC2. Via MiXCR, TCRdb re-called the UMI-ligation and nested PCR reads, giving one row per CDR3 protein. The sample holds 130,000 to 150,000 distinct CDR3 sequences, about 17% seen once. The sequencing sample was made of naive CD4+ T cells from blood. Every receptor here comes from a human donor in good health.

The chain carries TRBV20-1 and TRBJ2-7; TRBD2 matches 13 bases. Germline trimming cut 3 bases from V and 2 bases from J; bases unmatched to any gene: 1. The CDR3 is 14 residues long. Per the germline V gene, CDR1 is DFQATT and CDR2 is SNEGSKA (reference sequence). CDR3 sequence: CSASGTSGTYEQYF. The CDR3 nucleotides are TGCAGTGCTAGCGGGACTAGCGGGACCTACGAGCAGTACTTC.

This sequence joins TRBV12-3 or TRBV12-4 and TRBJ1-4; D gene unclear. The V end lost 3 bases, the J end lost 0 bases, and 11 bases lay between the germline ends. This CDR3 is built from 16 residues. This CDR3 is CASSFLGHPTNEKLFF. DNA for the CDR3: TGTGCCAGCAGTTTTTTAGGCCATCCAACTAATGAAAAACTGTTTTTT.

The rearrangement links TRBV4-1 to TRBJ1-1; D might be TRBD1 (5 bases). V lost 3 bases to trimming and J lost 11 bases, with 16 bases between them. This CDR3 contains 13 residues. The V gene's germline CDR1 is MGHRA and CDR2 YSYEKL. This CDR3 is CASSQAPGVGAFF. DNA for the CDR3: TGCGCCAGCAGCCAGGCTCCGGGGGTGGGGGCTTTCTTT.

CDR3 residues: CASSRPDNYGYTF. Written as DNA, the CDR3 is TGTGCCAGCAGCCGACCCGATAACTATGGCTACACCTTC. The genes are TRBV14 and TRBJ1-2, with D uncertain. There are 13 residues in the CDR3. Germline V gene lookup returns CDR1 SGHDN and CDR2 FVKESK. Trimming left V 4 bases short and J 1 base short, with 7 bases between.

This clonotype came up many times. This sequence joins TRBV6-5 and TRBJ1-5, with a weak D call TRBD1 (6 bases). Trimming took 2 bases from V and 6 from J, leaving 11 bases between them. The CDR3 length is 14 residues. Germline V gives CDR1 MNHEY, CDR2 SVGAGI. The chain's CDR3 is CASSYAVGAQPQHF. CDR3 sequence (DNA): TGTGCCAGCAGTTACGCTGTGGGGGCTCAGCCCCAGCATTTT.

For this clonotype: Relative to the germline gene, one junction end is altered; a read error may explain this. V is TRBV4-1 and J is TRBJ2-1; 10 bases line up with TRBD2. The length of the CDR3 is 16 residues. Germline CDR1 is MGHRA and CDR2 is YSYEKL. The CDR3 loop reads CASSQEISGLAIEQIF. DNA for the CDR3: TGCGCCAGCAGCCAAGAAATCTCGGGACTAGCGATAGAACAGATTTTC.

The chain has TRBV9 and TRBJ2-1, with no clear D. Trimming shortened V by 0 bases and J by 9 bases, and 10 bases separated the two germline ends. This CDR3 spans 13 amino acids. CDR1 is SGDLS, CDR2 YYNGEE, per germline. The CDR3 sequence is CASSVDLGVEQFF. The CDR3 nucleotides read TGTGCCAGCAGCGTAGACTTGGGTGTTGAGCAGTTCTTC.

The chain combines TRBV7-9 with TRBJ2-3, with 9 bases aligning to TRBD2. Trimming removed 0 bases from V and 6 bases from J; junction bases left unmatched: 7. Germline V gene data show CDR1 as SEHNR and CDR2 as FQNEAQ (reference sequence). This CDR3 contains 16 residues. CDR3 region: CASSLASGRSADTQYF. DNA of the CDR3: TGTGCCAGCAGCTTAGCGAGCGGGAGGTCTGCCGATACGCAGTATTTT.

The J gene is TRBJ2-5, the V gene TRBV29-1; D ambiguous. With 4 bases removed from V and 2 bases from J, the gap between germline ends came to 8 bases. The CDR3 runs to 12 residues. Germline CDR1 is SQVTM and CDR2 is ANQGSEA. CDR3: CSVARIQETQYF. In DNA form, the CDR3 reads TGCAGCGTTGCCCGGATTCAAGAGACCCAGTACTTC.

This clonotype has only a few counts. This chain uses TRBV4-2 with TRBJ1-1, with 8 bases matching TRBD1. This CDR3 is 17 amino acids long. CDR1 is LGHNA, CDR2 YNFKEQ, per germline. The V and J ends lost 4 bases and 3 bases, in that order; junction bases with no gene match: 13. The CDR3 loop is CASSPGQGHSGDTEAFF. Written as DNA, the CDR3 is TGTGCCAGCAGCCCCGGACAGGGACATAGTGGGGACACTGAAGCTTTCTTT.

This chain connects TRBV10-3 to TRBJ2-7; 12 bases line up with TRBD2. This CDR3 is 17 amino acids long. Germline CDR1 and CDR2: ENHRY and SYGVKD. Trimming at V came to 6 bases and at J to 3 bases, leaving 12 bases not matched to a gene. The CDR3 sequence is CAIRRGRASGRVYEQYF. As DNA, the CDR3 is TGTGCCATCAGAAGGGGTCGTGCTAGCGGGAGGGTCTACGAGCAGTACTTC.

The chain couples TRBV12-3 or TRBV12-4 to TRBJ1-1; the match to TRBD1 covers 9 bases. The CDR3 contains 14 residues. Trimming cost V 8 bases and J 4 bases; bases outside gene matches: 8. The CDR3 reads CASQRQGGGTEAFF. The CDR3 DNA reads TGTGCCAGCCAAAGACAGGGGGGGGGCACTGAAGCTTTCTTT.

The table lists this clonotype with a few counts. The rearrangement joins TRBV12-3 or TRBV12-4 to TRBJ2-7; 9 bases agree with TRBD1. The CDR3 runs to 17 residues. J was trimmed by 4 bases and V by 2 bases; bases with no gene match: 12. Written as DNA, the CDR3 is TGTGCCAGCAGTTTATGGTCTGGACAGGGGTTCGTATACGAGCAGTACTTC. Protein sequence: CASSLWSGQGFVYEQYF.

The CDR3 here is CASSGGMSGKFF. The CDR3 DNA reads as TGTGCCAGCAGTGGCGGAATGTCCGGAAAGTTCTTC. V usage is TRBV12-3 or TRBV12-4 and J usage is TRBJ2-1; D is uncertain. V lost 5 bases and J 14 bases, leaving 16 bases between the germline ends. The CDR3 totals 12 residues.

This clonotype occurred a few times. The genes are TRBV5-1 and TRBJ2-1; D tentatively fits TRBD1 or TRBD2 (5 bases each). The V gene lost 0 bases and the J gene lost 0 bases, with 10 bases spanning the gap. CDR3 length: 16 amino acids. CDR1 and CDR2 (germline): SGHRS, YFSETQ. The CDR3 sequence is CASSLGGRRSYNEQFF. CDR3 DNA sequence: TGCGCCAGCAGCTTGGGGGGACGGCGCTCCTACAATGAGCAGTTCTTC.

This chain uses TRBV10-3 with TRBJ1-2, with D hard to call. CDR1 is ENHRY and CDR2 is SYGVKD in the germline V gene. V lost 0 bases to trimming and J lost 1 base, with 3 bases between them. This CDR3 region has 13 residues. The CDR3 here is CAISESNNYGYTF. Written as DNA, the CDR3 is TGTGCCATCAGTGAGTCGAATAACTATGGCTACACCTTC.

The rearrangement joins TRBV5-4 to TRBJ1-2; the D gene is possibly TRBD1 (5 bases). The CDR3 is 12 residues long. Germline V lookup: CDR1 SGHNT, CDR2 YYREEE (reference sequence). V lost 0 bases and J 6 bases, leaving 6 bases between the germline ends. The CDR3 region is CASSLGGDGYTF. CDR3 DNA sequence: TGTGCCAGCAGCTTGGGGGGCGATGGCTACACCTTC.

This chain uses TRBV19 with TRBJ2-2, with D perhaps being TRBD1 or TRBD2 (5 bases each). V gave up 7 bases and J gave up 4 bases, with 10 bases separating them. Germline V gives CDR1 LNHDA, CDR2 SQIVND (reference sequence). This CDR3 region has 13 residues. The CDR3 reads CASIGTSTGELFF. CDR3 DNA sequence: TGTGCCAGTATTGGGACGTCCACCGGGGAGCTGTTTTTT.

V and J are TRBV29-1 and TRBJ2-5; 7 bases align to TRBD2. The CDR3 length is 15 residues. Trimming at V came to 3 bases and at J to 4 bases, leaving 11 bases not matched to a gene. Germline V lookup: CDR1 SQVTM, CDR2 ANQGSEA. CDR3 nucleotide sequence: TGCAGCGTTGATTCGTCTCTGGGGGAGGGAGAGACCCAGTACTTC. This codes for CSVDSSLGEGETQYF.

This clonotype was observed many times. The chain joins TRBV3-1 to TRBJ2-7; D perhaps matches TRBD2 (5 bases). Germline V lookup: CDR1 LGHDT, CDR2 YNNKEL (reference sequence). This CDR3 region has 14 residues. Trimming took off 3 bases at V and 2 bases at J, with 11 bases between the two ends. CDR3 amino acids: CASSHPGRTYEQYF. CDR3 sequence (DNA): TGTGCCAGCAGCCACCCGGGAAGAACCTACGAGCAGTACTTC.

This clonotype was seen a handful of times. V gene TRBV19 combines with J gene TRBJ2-7; TRBD2 is a possible D gene (5 bases). Germline assignment: CDR1 LNHDA and CDR2 SQIVND (reference sequence). Trimming cost V 9 bases and J 6 bases, with 21 bases left between them. The length of the CDR3 is 14 residues. The CDR3 loop is CASSAGEPLSEQYF. As DNA, the CDR3 is TGTGCCAGCTCGGCTGGGGAGCCCCTGAGCGAGCAGTACTTC.

The rearrangement links TRBV7-3 to TRBJ2-7; 9 nucleotides align to TRBD1. CDR1 and CDR2 from the germline V gene are SGHTA and FQGTGA. This CDR3 spans 14 amino acids. The junction had 8 bases not matched to a gene; V was cut back by 5 bases and J by 6 bases. In DNA, the CDR3 is TGTGCCAGCAGCCATGGGACAGGGCGGGGCGAGCAGTACTTC. This gives the protein CASSHGTGRGEQYF.

The chain joins TRBV12-3 or TRBV12-4 to TRBJ2-2; D gene uncertain. Trimming pared 2 bases from V and 2 bases from J, leaving 6 bases between. This CDR3 region has 14 residues. CDR3 nucleotide sequence: TGTGCCAGCAGTTTAAGGCGAAACACCGGGGAGCTGTTTTTT. Translating gives CASSLRRNTGELFF.

In this sample, this clonotype turned up a few times. The chain carries TRBV7-3 and TRBJ2-7; no clear D. Looked up from germline, CDR1 is SGHTA and CDR2 is FQGTGA. This CDR3 has 13 amino acids. Deletions cut 5 bases from V and 3 bases from J, with 11 bases between. Here the CDR3 DNA reads TGTGCCAGCAGCCAAGACATGTACTACGAGCAGTACTTC. This codes for CASSQDMYYEQYF.

This clonotype was detected a few times. The chain carries TRBV3-1 and TRBJ2-1; the match to TRBD2 covers 14 bases. The CDR3 runs to 17 residues. V lost 5 bases and J lost 5; bases outside the gene matches: 8. Germline CDR1 reads LGHDT; CDR2 reads YNNKEL (reference sequence). The DNA for the CDR3 is TGTGCCAGCAGCTTGGGACTAGCGGGAGTAGGGGACAATGAGCAGTTCTTC. It specifies CASSLGLAGVGDNEQFF.

The V gene is TRBV29-1, the J gene TRBJ2-5, with D tentatively TRBD1 or TRBD2 (5 bases each). The germline CDR1 and CDR2 sequences are SQVTM and ANQGSEA. This CDR3 has 13 residues. Trimming left V 4 bases short and J 0 bases short, with 9 bases between. CDR3 bases: TGCAGCGTTGCAGGGACGGACCAAGAGACCCAGTACTTC. Its protein product is CSVAGTDQETQYF.